This T cell receptor (beta chain) came from a study of T cells in Graves' hyperthyroidism and ophthalmopathy. Trimming removed 5 bases from V and 4 bases from J, with 23 bases in between. Germline V gives CDR1 SGHVS, CDR2 FQNEAQ. This CDR3 contains 17 residues. This clonotype was detected a few times. TCR beta CDR3 region amplification was performed from RNA transcripts. HTBI primers were the set used in a first-round RT-PCR of the TCR CDR3. One entry per CDR3 protein results from TCRdb running MiXCR on the multiplex PCR reads. Here the sample spans around 350,000 distinct CDR3 sequences, about a fifth being singletons.

Source material: blood. The chain links TRBV7-8 to TRBJ1-1; D may be TRBD1 (5 bases). This clonotype originated in a woman between 18 and 29 years old with Graves' hyperthyroidism. This chain's CDR3 is CASSPPVGTPRSTEAFF. The CDR3 nucleotides read TGTGCCAGCAGCCCCCCGGTGGGGACCCCACGGAGCACTGAAGCTTTCTTT.